This T cell receptor beta chain appears in the sequencing data of a study of blood T cell repertoires in COVID-19. Study as a whole: Sites in the United States, Italy and Spain provided acute and convalescent COVID-19 samples. Sources were T cells, B-cell-depleted T cells, or PBMCs; the material itself was cDNA or gDNA.

Sequencing was performed with immunoSEQ multiplex PCR; in TCRdb, only in-frame clones are kept and a portion is missing. The repertoire consists of approximately 210,000 clones, with almost 85% occurring once and the leading ten covering approximately 12%. V lost 1 base to trimming and J lost 7 bases, with 17 bases between them. The CDR3 covers 15 residues. From germline, CDR1 is LGHDT and CDR2 YNNKEL (reference sequence). The gene calls are TRBV3-1 (or the pseudogene TRBV3-2) and TRBJ2-7, with D tentatively TRBD1 (6 bases). This receptor was taken from a woman aged 40 to 55 with acute or convalescent COVID-19. The specimen was peripheral blood. The CDR3 DNA follows: TGTGCCAGCAGCCAAGCACAGGGAGTTTTGGGGGAGCAGTACTTC. It specifies CASSQAQGVLGEQYF.